Listed here is a single T cell receptor beta chain. Its antigen specificity is not known. Base qualities are not recorded, but no much larger clone differs from it by a single base. This specimen comes from a study of blood T cell repertoires in COVID-19 (dated by TCRdb to 2019 to 2021). Background for the entire study: Samples from collaborators originated in the United States, Italy and Spain and spanned both the acute and convalescent phases of COVID-19. The prospective study material was composed of cDNA or gDNA derived from T cells, B-cell-depleted T cells, or PBMCs. The dataset comprised deeply sampled blood TCRbeta repertoires from subjects exposed to, actively infected with, or recovered from COVID-19. The repertoires were released in a freely available public database meant as a resource for research on the immune response to SARS-CoV-2. The samples were drawn from the first 160 participants of the ongoing ImmuneRACE study and from some 1,300 subjects provided by 6 global collaborators. The sample metadata nearly always contained a de-identified subject ID, COVID-19 status, age in years and sex. HLA class I and class II types, where available, came from metadata supplied by the sample provider rather than from assay-based typing. Summary of the overall study and its limitations: The amount of clinical and demographic metadata varied by source and participant and was provided uncurated.

TCRbeta CDR3 regions were amplified from genomic DNA using the immunoSEQ Assay, a bias-controlled multiplex PCR. In the original analysis: Nucleated cell counts per sample were estimated from amplification of reference gene primers within the assay. Sequence reads were collapsed and filtered to measure the absolute abundance of every unique TCRbeta CDR3 rearrangement. Productive Simpson clonality was computed per sample as the square root of Simpson's diversity index over productive rearrangements. Entries here come from immuneACCESS through TCRdb and include only in-frame sequences with V and J called. Some clones fail to appear in such tables; in the studies checked, an unresolved V gene covers under half of the shortfall, and the cause of the remainder is unknown. V and J calls and clone size are those listed in that table; D and trimming were worked out from the DNA. In this sample the table shows about 94,000 clones, about 80% of which occur a single time. The ten largest make up around 19% of the sample.

Each collaborating institution followed its own protocols to collect whole blood in K2EDTA tubes. For TCRbeta analysis, collaborators shipped samples in one of three forms: frozen whole blood, isolated PBMCs, or DNA extracted from either of those sample types. The germline V gene (reference sequence) sets CDR1 to LGHDT and CDR2 to YNNKEL. The CDR3 covers 17 residues, taking in both the cysteine and the phenylalanine. Kept here is only the CDR3 DNA, which spans 51 bases and is read in frame from base 1. V sheds 4 bases and J sheds 0 bases, leaving 16 bases between their ends. The chain is encoded by TRBV3-1 (or the pseudogene TRBV3-2) joined to TRBJ2-1; the D segment could be TRBD2, given 6 matching bases. This TCR came from a human donor in a cohort sampled during active COVID-19. Specimen: peripheral blood. The nucleotides are TGTGCCAGCAGCCCCCGAGGCGGGCGGGGCTCCTACAATGAGCAGTTCTTC. This yields the protein CASSPRGGRGSYNEQFF.